The 15 T cell receptor beta chains below come from one sample, sequenced in a study of CD8 T cells in ankylosing spondylitis. Study outcomes and limitations: Within ankylosing spondylitis blood, a TCR beta motif made up of under 10 highly homologous variants appeared to be characteristic.

One entry per CDR3 protein, called by TCRdb with MiXCR from the 5' RACE reads. This sample yields about 390,000 distinct CDR3 sequences, of which more than 20% are seen a single time; approximately 16% belongs to the top ten. The antigens of these receptors remain unknown. The sequencing input was blood, either unsorted or a sorted T cell fraction (not recorded which). These receptors all stem from a male donor with ankylosing spondylitis.

This clonotype was recorded at least ten times. V and J are TRBV12-3 or TRBV12-4 and TRBJ1-1; D is undetermined. Trimming removed 3 bases from V and 0 bases from J, with 8 bases in between. The CDR3 sequence is 14 residues long. The CDR3 DNA follows: TGTGCCAGCAGTTTGGAGATCCTGAACACTGAAGCTTTCTTT. This gives the protein CASSLEILNTEAFF.

J is TRBJ1-5 and V is TRBV5-1, with D hard to call. The CDR3 is 16 amino acids. Germline-derived CDR1 and CDR2 are SGHRS and YFSETQ. V was pared by 4 bases and J by 0 bases, with 14 bases between. The CDR3 coding sequence is TGCGCCAGCAGCCCCGGGTCGGGCTTTAGCAATCAGCCCCAGCATTTT. Amino acids: CASSPGSGFSNQPQHF. The variable domain in full, completed from reference TRBV5-1 and TRBJ1-5, reads KAGVTQTPRYLIKTRGQQVTLSCSPISGHRSVSWYQQTPGQGLQFLFEYFSETQRNKGNFPGRFSGRQFSNSRSEMNVSTLELGDSALYLCASSPGSGFSNQPQHFGDGTRLSIL.

A few counts support this clonotype. The J gene is TRBJ1-1, the V gene TRBV5-1; TRBD1 might be the D (5 bases). The germline V gene encodes CDR1 SGHRS and CDR2 YFSETQ. The CDR3 contains 12 residues. Trimming removed 4 bases from V and 6 bases from J, with 10 bases in between. CDR3 protein: CASSPGGAEAFF. The CDR3 nucleotides read TGCGCCAGCAGCCCGGGGGGAGCTGAAGCTTTCTTT.

In its sample, this clonotype was seen a few times. V is TRBV28 and J is TRBJ1-2; TRBD1 is a possible D gene (5 bases). The CDR3 is 15 residues long. Trimming shortened V by 5 bases and J by 7 bases, and 20 bases separated the two germline ends. Germline CDR1 reads MDHEN; CDR2 reads SYDVKM. Here the CDR3 DNA reads TGTGCCAGCAGTCCCTCCCATGTGGCGGGGGGTGGCTACACCTTC. Translation: CASSPSHVAGGGYTF.

The chain combines TRBV19 with TRBJ2-1, with D hard to call. The V end was cut by 4 bases, the J end by 9 bases, with 13 bases between. This CDR3 is 13 amino acids long. The germline V gene encodes CDR1 LNHDA and CDR2 SQIVND (reference sequence). CDR3 sequence: CASSSPGGGEQFF. In DNA, the CDR3 is TGTGCCAGTAGTAGCCCGGGTGGCGGTGAGCAGTTCTTC.

The chain has TRBV28 and TRBJ2-7, with D perhaps TRBD1 (6 bases). The CDR3 contains 12 residues. Germline loops: CDR1 MDHEN, CDR2 SYDVKM. The V end was cut by 5 bases, the J end by 9 bases, with 14 bases between. CDR3 sequence: CASSTQGLGQYF. CDR3 nucleotide sequence: TGTGCCAGCAGTACCCAGGGGCTTGGGCAGTACTTC.

The sample holds a few counts of this clonotype. No DNA is shown, since the ends of the CDR3 on it are uncertain; the CDR3 is the one TCRdb lists. This sequence joins TRBV5-4 and TRBJ2-1. The CDR3 is 15 residues long, ends included. The germline CDR1 and CDR2 sequences are SGHNT and YYREEE (reference sequence). The CDR3 is CASSSSTHSYNEQFF.

V and J are TRBV19 and TRBJ2-5; weak D call: TRBD2 (5 bases). CDR3 length equals 16 residues. The germline V and J ends were trimmed by 5 bases and 4 bases, with 20 bases remaining between them. The germline gives CDR1 LNHDA, CDR2 SQIVND (reference sequence). DNA of the CDR3: TGTGCCAGTAGTGCCTCGACTAAATTGGTGGGAGAGACCCAGTACTTC. Translated: CASSASTKLVGETQYF. The whole variable domain, remainder taken from reference TRBV19 and TRBJ2-5, is DGGITQSPKYLFRKEGQNVTLSCEQNLNHDAMYWYRQDPGQGLRLIYYSQIVNDFQKGDIAEGYSVSREKKESFPLTVTSAQKNPTAFYLCASSASTKLVGETQYFGPGTRLLVL.

This rearrangement joins TRBV12-3 or TRBV12-4 to TRBJ2-7, with 8 bases fitting TRBD1. The CDR3 sequence is 14 residues long. With V trimmed by 3 bases and J by 7 bases, 8 bases remained unmatched. The DNA for the CDR3 is TGTGCCAGCAGTTTGGGGCAGGGGGCATGGGAGCAGTACTTC. It specifies CASSLGQGAWEQYF.

This clonotype was seen ten or more times. This chain uses TRBV5-6 with TRBJ2-1; D is possibly TRBD1 (6 bases). The germline gives CDR1 SGHDT, CDR2 YYEEEE. The CDR3 is 16 amino acids. V shed 3 bases and J shed 2 bases, with 15 bases lying between them. The CDR3 spells CASSSYRDGAYNEQFF. CDR3 in DNA: TGTGCCAGCAGCTCCTACAGGGATGGTGCCTACAATGAGCAGTTCTTC.

This clonotype has only a few counts. This chain joins TRBV20-1 and TRBJ1-3; no definite D call. CDR1 and CDR2 from the germline V gene are DFQATT and SNEGSKA (reference sequence). Deletions cut 1 base from V and 3 bases from J, with 10 bases between. The CDR3 sequence is 14 residues long. The CDR3 loop reads CSARGRLSGNTIYF. The CDR3 nucleotides are TGCAGTGCTAGAGGGAGATTAAGTGGAAACACCATATATTTT.

The chain links TRBV5-1 to TRBJ1-4, with 9 bases that match TRBD1. Germline CDR1 is SGHRS and CDR2 is YFSETQ. The CDR3 sequence is 17 residues long. The V gene end was trimmed by 0 bases and the J gene end by 8 bases; junction bases not matched to a gene: 11. The CDR3 DNA is TGCGCCAGCAGCTTGGGGACAGGGGACCGCTGGAAAGAAAAACTGTTTTTT. It specifies CASSLGTGDRWKEKLFF.

The sample holds one count of this clonotype. V is TRBV28 and J is TRBJ2-4; unclear D gene. Germline CDR1 and CDR2: MDHEN and SYDVKM. V was pared by 6 bases and J by 0 bases, with 6 bases between. The CDR3 consists of 13 residues. This chain's CDR3 is CASRSIAKNIQYF. Here the CDR3 DNA reads TGTGCCAGCAGAAGTATAGCCAAAAACATTCAGTACTTC.

This clonotype was detected a few times. The J gene is TRBJ2-7, the V gene TRBV5-5; 9 bases line up with TRBD2. With 0 bases clipped from V and 3 bases from J, the junction kept 7 bases outside the gene matches. Germline CDR1 SGHKS, CDR2 YYEKEE (reference sequence). The CDR3 is made up of 16 amino acids. The CDR3 DNA follows: TGTGCCAGCAGCTTGGGTGGCGGGAGGGCCCTCTACGAGCAGTACTTC. Protein product: CASSLGGGRALYEQYF.

The table lists this clonotype with a few counts. The chain employs TRBV3-1 and TRBJ2-1; D possibly corresponds to TRBD2 (5 bases). The germline CDR1 and CDR2 sequences are LGHDT and YNNKEL (reference sequence). V lost 2 bases and J lost 6, with 11 bases in between. CDR3 length equals 14 residues. CDR3 nucleotides: TGTGCCAGCAGCCAACTAGCTTCCCGCAATGAGCAGTTCTTC. Protein product: CASSQLASRNEQFF.